Below are 22 T cell receptor beta chains sequenced from a single sample in a study of blood T cell repertoires in COVID-19. Only in-frame clones appear in the TCRdb table, and some are missing; sequencing was by immunoSEQ multiplex PCR. Of around 100,000 clones in the sample, approximately 81% are singletons; the top ten hold around 2.2%. The material sequenced was peripheral blood. Receptor source: a human donor in a cohort sampled during active COVID-19.

This clone was seen a single time. The genes are TRBV6-5 and TRBJ2-2; a weak D match, TRBD2 (5 bases). The CDR3 runs to 15 residues. CDR1 MNHEY and CDR2 SVGAGI come from the germline V gene. V was clipped by 6 bases and J by 6 bases, with 17 bases between them. The CDR3 DNA reads TGTGCCAGCAGAACCTACGAGGGCACATCCGGGGAGCTGTTTTTT. It translates to CASRTYEGTSGELFF.

The chain uses TRBV25-1 and TRBJ1-2, with TRBD1 matching over 7 bases. Germline CDR1 is MGHDK and CDR2 is SYGVNS. V lost 3 bases to trimming and J lost 4 bases; unmatched junction nucleotides: 5. The CDR3 extends over 14 amino acids. CDR3 sequence reads: CASSEWDRGYGYTF. In nucleotides, the CDR3 is TGTGCCAGCAGTGAGTGGGACAGAGGCTATGGCTACACCTTC.

This clone was counted a single time. The genes are TRBV27 and TRBJ1-6; D is ambiguous. V was pared by 6 bases and J by 7 bases, with 13 bases between. The CDR3 runs to 14 residues. The germline V gene has CDR1 MNHEY and CDR2 SMNVEV (reference sequence). CDR3 DNA sequence: TGTGCCAGCAGGGGCTCGTCTCCCAATTCACCCCTCCACTTT. It encodes CASRGSSPNSPLHF.

The chain joins TRBV7-7 to TRBJ2-5, with 11 bases matching TRBD2. Germline V lookup: CDR1 SSHAT, CDR2 FNYEAQ (reference sequence). J was trimmed by 3 bases and V by 5 bases; bases with no gene match: 2. The CDR3 consists of 14 residues. In DNA, the CDR3 is TGTGCCAGCAGCCAGACTAGCGGGGAAGAGACCCAGTACTTC. This encodes CASSQTSGEETQYF.

The CDR3: CASIDSVNSPLHF. Here the CDR3 DNA reads TGTGCCAGCATCGACAGTGTTAATTCACCCCTCCACTTT. The rearrangement uses TRBV6-6 and TRBJ1-6; D may be TRBD1 (5 bases). Per the germline V gene, CDR1 is MNHNY and CDR2 is SVGAGI (reference sequence). The CDR3 is 13 residues long. The germline V and J ends were trimmed by 7 bases and 6 bases, with 10 bases remaining between them.

CDR3 amino acids: CASSGSPTNYGYTF. The DNA for the CDR3 is TGCGCCAGCAGCGGTAGCCCTACTAACTATGGCTACACCTTC. This chain connects TRBV5-1 to TRBJ1-2; D call uncertain. CDR1 and CDR2 (germline): SGHRS, YFSETQ. V was cut by 4 bases and J by 0 bases, with 10 bases left in between. The CDR3 totals 14 residues.

V usage is TRBV7-8 and J usage is TRBJ1-5, with a tentative D call TRBD1 (6 bases). Trimming left V 5 bases short and J 0 bases short, with 14 bases between. Per the germline V gene, CDR1 is SGHVS and CDR2 is FQNEAQ. The CDR3 is made up of 16 amino acids. CDR3 protein: CASSKQGPYSNQPQHF. In nucleotides, the CDR3 is TGTGCCAGCAGCAAACAGGGACCCTATAGCAATCAGCCCCAGCATTTT.

V and J are TRBV18 and TRBJ2-7; D perhaps matches TRBD1 (6 bases). Per germline, CDR1 KGHSH and CDR2 LQKENI. The length of the CDR3 is 14 residues. V was trimmed by 0 bases and J by 5 bases, leaving 11 bases between them. The CDR3 sequence: CASSPPGTPDEQYF. In DNA, the CDR3 is TGTGCCAGCTCACCACCCGGGACACCAGACGAGCAGTACTTC. The variable domain in full, with the rest retrieved from reference TRBV18 and TRBJ2-7, is NAGVMQNPRHLVRRRGQEARLRCSPMKGHSHVYWYRQLPEEGLKFMVYLQKENIIDESGMPKERFSAEFPKEGPSILRIQQVVRGDSAAYFCASSPPGTPDEQYFGPGTRLTVT.

This sequence joins TRBV2 and TRBJ1-6; 7 nucleotides agree with TRBD1. V shed 8 bases, J shed 7 bases, and the junction held 8 bases outside the gene matches. Germline CDR1 and CDR2: SNHLY and FYNNEI. The CDR3 contains 14 residues. The CDR3 DNA follows: TGTGCCAGCTCGGGACAGTCATCGAATTCACCCCTCCACTTT. Translation: CASSGQSSNSPLHF.

The chain recombines TRBV18 with TRBJ2-7; maybe TRBD2 (5 bases). The CDR3 extends over 15 amino acids. Trimming took off 5 bases at V and 7 bases at J, with 21 bases between the two ends. Germline CDR1 KGHSH, CDR2 LQKENI. CDR3 in DNA: TGTGCCAGCTCATCCTCGAGAGCGGTCGATGGTGAGCAGTACTTC. Protein product: CASSSSRAVDGEQYF.

The chain couples TRBV12-3 or TRBV12-4 to TRBJ2-1; tentatively, D is TRBD1 (6 bases). With 7 bases removed from V and 10 bases from J, the gap between germline ends came to 14 bases. The CDR3 consists of 12 residues. The CDR3 coding sequence is TGTGCCAGCACCGATCAGACAGGCGAGCAGTTCTTC. Its translation is CASTDQTGEQFF.

This rearrangement joins TRBV28 to TRBJ1-4; D is undetermined. The ends were cut back, 3 bases at V and 4 bases at J, with 9 bases in the middle. The germline V gene has CDR1 MDHEN and CDR2 SYDVKM. The CDR3 runs 14 residues. CDR3 in amino acids: CASSLRGDNEKLFF. In nucleotides, the CDR3 is TGTGCCAGCAGTTTGCGGGGTGATAATGAAAAACTGTTTTTT.

Only a few counts were recorded for this clone. The chain couples TRBV5-1 to TRBJ1-6; 10 bases are shared with TRBD1. J was trimmed by 5 bases and V by 4 bases; bases with no gene match: 9. Germline values: CDR1 SGHRS, CDR2 YFSETQ. This CDR3 is 17 amino acids long. The CDR3 region has the DNA TGCGCCAGCAGCGGCCAACCGGGACAGGGGAATAATTCACCCCTCCACTTT. Residues: CASSGQPGQGNNSPLHF.

This chain uses TRBV25-1 with TRBJ2-5; TRBD1 might be the D (6 bases). Between the trimmed V and J ends, which lost 6 bases and 2 bases, there was a span of 19 bases. The germline V gene has CDR1 MGHDK and CDR2 SYGVNS. The length of the CDR3 is 16 residues. The CDR3 is CASSRQAGSSQETQYF. DNA for the CDR3: TGTGCCAGCAGCAGACAGGCCGGATCCAGTCAAGAGACCCAGTACTTC.

About this clone itself: Distinct nucleotide sequences in the sample also encode this CDR3. The chain has TRBV5-1 and TRBJ2-7, with TRBD1 identical over 8 bases. CDR3 length equals 15 residues. CDR1 SGHRS and CDR2 YFSETQ come from the germline V gene. Unmatched junction bases numbered 9, after V lost 5 bases and J lost 2 bases. CDR3 region: CASSRTTGGTYEQYF. The CDR3 region has the DNA TGCGCCAGCAGTCGGACAACAGGGGGGACCTACGAGCAGTACTTC.

The rearrangement links TRBV7-3 to TRBJ2-7; the match to TRBD2 covers 10 bases. After removal of 1 base from V and 5 bases from J, the junction contained 14 bases not matched to a gene. CDR3 length: 18 residues. Germline CDR1 and CDR2: SGHTA and FQGTGA. CDR3 sequence reads: CASSLIPLAGVLRHEQYF. The CDR3 DNA follows: TGTGCCAGCAGCTTAATCCCCCTAGCGGGAGTACTTCGCCACGAGCAGTACTTC.

The chain employs TRBV18 and TRBJ1-1; D might be TRBD1 (5 bases). V was shortened by 3 bases and J by 5 bases, with 19 bases between the two germline ends. Germline V gives CDR1 KGHSH, CDR2 LQKENI. The length of the CDR3 is 16 residues. CDR3 DNA sequence: TGTGCCAGCTCACCCCGGCCCCGGGACGGGGGAACTGAAGCTTTCTTT. Its protein is CASSPRPRDGGTEAFF.

The genes are TRBV27 and TRBJ2-1; no definite D call. V gave up 4 bases and J gave up 6 bases, with 7 bases separating them. This CDR3 contains 12 residues. Germline V gives CDR1 MNHEY, CDR2 SMNVEV (reference sequence). CDR3 in amino acids: CASSSHTNEQFF. The CDR3 bases are TGTGCCAGCAGTTCACACACCAATGAGCAGTTCTTC.

This chain uses TRBV4-2 with TRBJ2-2, with a possible D match to TRBD2 (5 bases). The CDR3 totals 20 residues. The V gene lost 0 bases and the J gene lost 5 bases, with 25 bases spanning the gap. Germline lookup yields CDR1 LGHNA and CDR2 YNFKEQ. The chain's CDR3 is CASSQEAFGLPRLLTGELFF. The CDR3 region has the DNA TGTGCCAGCAGCCAAGAGGCATTTGGACTCCCTCGGTTGTTGACCGGGGAGCTGTTTTTT.

V usage is TRBV5-4 and J usage is TRBJ2-1; TRBD2 aligns across 10 bases. The germline CDR1 and CDR2 sequences are SGHNT and YYREEE (reference sequence). The CDR3 runs 15 residues. V trimming: 4 bases; J trimming: 6 bases; junction bases outside the gene matches: 7. CDR3 in amino acids: CASSEGLAEVNEQFF. DNA of the CDR3: TGTGCCAGCAGCGAAGGACTAGCGGAGGTCAATGAGCAGTTCTTC.

The chain uses TRBV24-1 and TRBJ2-3, with a weak D call TRBD2 (5 bases). The CDR3 is 14 amino acids. V lost 3 bases and J lost 6, with 12 bases in between. The germline CDR1 and CDR2 sequences are KGHDR and SFDVKD. CDR3 region: CATSDTTSLDTQYF. The CDR3 bases are TGTGCCACCAGTGATACTACTAGTTTGGATACGCAGTATTTT.

This chain joins TRBV19 and TRBJ2-7, with TRBD2 identical over 7 bases. Germline CDR1 and CDR2: LNHDA and SQIVND (reference sequence). The CDR3 runs 15 residues. V lost 3 bases and J lost 1; bases outside the gene matches: 6. The CDR3 region is CASSIGVAGSYEQYF. In DNA, the CDR3 is TGTGCCAGTAGTATCGGGGTAGCGGGTTCCTACGAGCAGTACTTC.